One and the same sample provided the 21 T cell receptor beta chains below, sequenced in a study of vaccination and CD4 T cells after COVID-19. An Oncomine TCR Beta short-read assay was used to sequence the DNA from cultured CD4+ T cells. MiXCR was run by TCRdb on the PCR reads, yielding one entry per CDR3 protein. The sample has 10,000 to 15,000 distinct CDR3 sequences; over 40% are singletons. Treatment reported: approximately 9-day PBMC culture with coronavirus spike peptide pools or control peptides (ViraFEST assay). The antigens these receptors bind are not known. Material: cultured CD4+ T cells from blood, obtained after SARS-CoV-2 vaccination. The source is a human donor with COVID-19.

J is TRBJ2-1 and V is TRBV7-3; 7 bases map to TRBD1. Germline V gives CDR1 SGHTA, CDR2 FQGTGA. The trim removed 5 bases at V and 3 bases at J, leaving 7 bases unmatched. CDR3 length equals 15 residues. The CDR3 reads CASSKRQGGYNEQFF. The CDR3, as DNA: TGTGCCAGCAGCAAACGACAGGGTGGCTACAATGAGCAGTTCTTC.

The genes are TRBV4-1 and TRBJ2-3; 11 bases match TRBD2. V shed 4 bases, J shed 7 bases, and the junction held 4 bases outside the gene matches. This CDR3 has 14 amino acids. CDR1 MGHRA and CDR2 YSYEKL come from the germline V gene. In DNA form, the CDR3 reads TGCGCCAGCAGCCGTAGCGGGGGGGCTTATACGCAGTATTTT. The encoded protein is CASSRSGGAYTQYF.

This clonotype came up a few times. The V gene is TRBV6-1, the J gene TRBJ1-6; D gene unclear. The CDR3 is 15 residues long. The V gene lost 4 bases and the J gene lost 1 base, with 8 bases spanning the gap. The germline V gene has CDR1 MNHNS and CDR2 SASEGT. For the CDR3, the DNA is TGTGCCAGCAGTGCTAGGGAATCCTATAATTCACCCCTCCACTTT. Amino acid sequence: CASSARESYNSPLHF.

V usage is TRBV2 and J usage is TRBJ1-6; D is ambiguous. V was clipped by 5 bases and J by 9 bases, with 14 bases between them. The CDR3 has 14 amino acids. Germline loops: CDR1 SNHLY, CDR2 FYNNEI. The CDR3 sequence is CASSFGSLGSPLHF. CDR3 DNA sequence: TGTGCCAGCAGTTTCGGTAGTCTGGGTTCACCCCTCCACTTT.

The chain carries TRBV7-8 and TRBJ2-3; D unresolved. The CDR3 is 12 amino acids. Germline values: CDR1 SGHVS, CDR2 FQNEAQ. The ends were cut back, 5 bases at V and 6 bases at J, with 9 bases in the middle. The DNA of the CDR3 is TGTGCCAGCAGCGTGGGGTTGGATACGCAGTATTTT. Translating gives CASSVGLDTQYF.

This clonotype has a handful of counts. The rearrangement joins TRBV30 to TRBJ2-5, with no clear D. Per germline, CDR1 GTSNPN and CDR2 SVGIG (reference sequence). V lost 1 base to trimming and J lost 4 bases, with 7 bases between them. The CDR3 contains 12 residues. The CDR3 is CAWSEDGETQYF. The CDR3 DNA sequence: TGTGCCTGGAGTGAAGATGGAGAGACCCAGTACTTC.

This clonotype appeared a few times. The rearrangement links TRBV6-2 or TRBV6-3 to TRBJ1-2, with D hard to call. The length of the CDR3 is 15 residues. Trimming pared 7 bases from V and 7 bases from J, leaving 22 bases between. Germline-derived CDR1 and CDR2 are MNHEY and SVGEGT. The CDR3 bases are TGTGCCAGCAAAATAGATCGGGTCGCAAGAAGTGGCTACACCTTC. Translated: CASKIDRVARSGYTF.

The chain couples TRBV6-5 to TRBJ1-2; TRBD1 might be the D (6 bases). V shed 2 bases and J shed 7 bases, with 11 bases lying between them. The germline gives CDR1 MNHEY, CDR2 SVGAGI. The CDR3 runs 13 residues. CDR3: CASSYVGAGGYTF. CDR3 coding DNA: TGTGCCAGCAGTTACGTGGGGGCGGGTGGCTACACCTTC.

The chain recombines TRBV5-1 with TRBJ1-6; possibly TRBD1 for D (6 bases). The CDR3 totals 14 residues. The germline gives CDR1 SGHRS, CDR2 YFSETQ. Trimming stripped 4 bases from V and 10 bases from J, with 15 bases between. The CDR3 region is CASSPTGSSSPLHF. CDR3 coding DNA: TGCGCCAGCAGCCCCACAGGGAGTTCCTCACCCCTCCACTTT.

This clonotype appeared a few times. The chain carries TRBV7-3 and TRBJ1-1, with D possibly matching TRBD1 (5 bases). This CDR3 is built from 13 residues. The V and J ends lost 5 bases and 5 bases respectively, with 12 bases between them. Germline V gene sequence: CDR1 SGHTA, CDR2 FQGTGA. The DNA of the CDR3 is TGTGCCAGCAGCGATTGGAGGGGAACTGAAGCTTTCTTT. It specifies CASSDWRGTEAFF.

The genes are TRBV28 and TRBJ2-5, with 7 bases fitting TRBD1. The V and J ends lost 5 bases and 6 bases, in that order; junction bases with no gene match: 9. This CDR3 has 14 residues. Germline V gives CDR1 MDHEN, CDR2 SYDVKM. This CDR3 reads CASSPPGQTKTQYF. As DNA, the CDR3 is TGTGCCAGCAGTCCCCCGGGACAGACGAAGACCCAGTACTTC. The variable domain in full, with the rest retrieved from reference TRBV28 and TRBJ2-5, is DVKVTQSSRYLVKRTGEKVFLECVQDMDHENMFWYRQDPGLGLRLIYFSYDVKMKEKGDIPEGYSVSREKKERFSLILESASTNQTSMYLCASSPPGQTKTQYFGPGTRLLVL.

The chain has TRBV19 and TRBJ2-7, with 8 bases fitting TRBD1. The CDR3 length is 14 residues. Germline V gene data show CDR1 as LNHDA and CDR2 as SQIVND (reference sequence). The V segment lost 9 bases and the J segment 3 bases; nucleotides outside the gene matches: 10. CDR3 in DNA: TGTGCCAGCTCCCCTCGCGGACAGGGCTACGAGCAGTACTTC. Its translation is CASSPRGQGYEQYF. Looking up the rest from reference TRBV19 and TRBJ2-7 gives the full variable domain: DGGITQSPKYLFRKEGQNVTLSCEQNLNHDAMYWYRQDPGQGLRLIYYSQIVNDFQKGDIAEGYSVSREKKESFPLTVTSAQKNPTAFYLCASSPRGQGYEQYFGPGTRLTVT.

The chain employs TRBV6-1 and TRBJ1-1; 9 bases fit TRBD1. Germline V gene lookup returns CDR1 MNHNS and CDR2 SASEGT. The CDR3 totals 16 residues. Losses at the gene ends were 4 bases for V and 3 bases for J; bases not matched to a gene: 9. CDR3 sequence: CASSGGTGRRDTEAFF. In nucleotides, the CDR3 is TGTGCCAGCAGTGGTGGGACAGGGCGTCGAGACACTGAAGCTTTCTTT.

Only one count was recorded for this clonotype. The chain has TRBV28 and TRBJ2-3, with D possibly TRBD2 on 5 matching bases. Trimming removed 4 bases at V and 7 bases at J, with 12 bases between. This CDR3 has 13 residues. Germline V lookup: CDR1 MDHEN, CDR2 SYDVKM. The CDR3 DNA reads as TGTGCCAGCAGTTCTGGACTCCCTAATACGCAGTATTTT. Its translation: CASSSGLPNTQYF.

This chain links TRBV6-2 or TRBV6-3 with TRBJ2-2; 9 bases are a match to TRBD2. CDR3 length: 15 residues. The ends lost 9 bases at V and 6 bases at J; junction bases unmatched: 11. CDR1 is MNHEY and CDR2 is SVGEGT in the germline V gene. CDR3 bases: TGTGCCAGTGCAATAGCGGGGGTGATATCCGGGGAGCTGTTTTTT. Amino acids: CASAIAGVISGELFF.

This chain uses TRBV11-2 with TRBJ1-2; 12 nucleotides match TRBD1. The CDR3 consists of 17 residues. Looked up from germline, CDR1 is SGHAT and CDR2 is FQNNGV. V shed 5 bases and J 8 bases; nucleotides not matched to a gene: 15. The CDR3 bases are TGTGCCAGCAGCCCGCCGTCCGGGGACAGGGGGCGAAGGGGCTACACCTTC. Residues: CASSPPSGDRGRRGYTF. Combining the CDR3 with reference TRBV11-2 and TRBJ1-2 gives the whole variable domain EAGVAQSPRYKIIEKRQSVAFWCNPISGHATLYWYQQILGQGPKLLIQFQNNGVVDDSQLPKDRFSAERLKGVDSTLKIQPAKLEDSAVYLCASSPPSGDRGRRGYTFGSGTRLTVV.

This clonotype was detected a few times. The chain joins TRBV10-3 to TRBJ2-7, with TRBD1 matching over 10 bases. The CDR3 spans 13 residues. The V gene's germline CDR1 is ENHRY and CDR2 SYGVKD. The ends lost 10 bases at V and 2 bases at J; junction bases unmatched: 5. CDR3 sequence (DNA): TGTGCCACCTGGGGACAGGGGCCCTACGAGCAGTACTTC. Residues: CATWGQGPYEQYF.

The genes are TRBV27 and TRBJ1-6, with D perhaps matching TRBD1 (6 bases). The CDR3 length is 14 residues. CDR1 is MNHEY, CDR2 SMNVEV, per germline (reference sequence). Trimming pared 2 bases from V and 9 bases from J, leaving 11 bases between. The CDR3 bases are TGTGCCAGCAGTTTAATACAGGGAAGTTCACCCCTCCACTTT. It translates to CASSLIQGSSPLHF.

This clonotype was seen only a few times. V is TRBV27 and J is TRBJ1-2, with unresolved D. Deletions cut 4 bases from V and 7 bases from J, with 16 bases between. There are 14 residues in the CDR3. Germline CDR1 reads MNHEY; CDR2 reads SMNVEV (reference sequence). This chain's CDR3 is CASSSSGLPRGYTF. The CDR3 DNA is TGTGCCAGCAGTTCTAGCGGCCTTCCTCGTGGCTACACCTTC.

This clonotype was counted a few times. J is TRBJ1-3 and V is TRBV2; possible D gene TRBD1, 6 bases. This CDR3 comprises 13 residues. Trimming took off 6 bases at V and 8 bases at J, with 14 bases between the two ends. Germline V lookup: CDR1 SNHLY, CDR2 FYNNEI. As DNA, the CDR3 is TGTGCCAGCAGCGGGGGGCACGGAGACACCATATATTTT. This translates into CASSGGHGDTIYF.

This clonotype came up a few times. The chain uses TRBV20-1 and TRBJ2-3; 8 bases agree with TRBD1. In germline, CDR1 is DFQATT, CDR2 SNEGSKA (reference sequence). The CDR3 totals 13 residues. V shed 5 bases, J shed 2 bases, and the junction held 3 bases outside the gene matches. The CDR3 DNA reads TGCAGTGCTGGGACAGGTCTCACAGATACGCAGTATTTT. Translating it yields CSAGTGLTDTQYF.